The 20 T cell receptor beta chains below were found in one sample sequenced in a study of OX40 agonist ivuxolimab in advanced cancers. Assay: immunoSEQ multiplex PCR; the TCRdb copy retains only in-frame clones and omits some. The repertoire holds under 20,000 clones, with around 80% as singletons. The sample here was CD4+ or CD8+ T cells sorted from blood, taken in a trial of the OX40 agonist ivuxolimab. Receptors originate from an adult with an advanced solid tumor such as melanoma, head and neck, liver or kidney cancer.

V usage is TRBV27 and J usage is TRBJ2-1, with TRBD1 matching 7 bases. The CDR3 loop spans 16 amino acids. Germline loops: CDR1 MNHEY, CDR2 SMNVEV (reference sequence). Unmatched junction bases numbered 10, after V lost 3 bases and J lost 5 bases. The CDR3 DNA is TGTGCCAGCAGTTTCTTAGACAGGGCCTCGGACAATGAGCAGTTCTTC. It codes for CASSFLDRASDNEQFF.

This clone is categorized as medium-sized (0.01 to 0.1%). The chain uses TRBV2 and TRBJ1-3; the D is unclear. Trimming cost V 5 bases and J 5 bases, with 7 bases left between them. From germline, CDR1 is SNHLY and CDR2 FYNNEI. This CDR3 comprises 12 residues. CDR3 region: CASSIDRNTIYF. The CDR3 DNA reads TGTGCCAGCAGTATCGACAGAAACACCATATATTTT. Full variable domain (outside the CDR3, taken from reference TRBV2 and TRBJ1-3): EPEVTQTPSHQVTQMGQEVILRCVPISNHLYFYWYRQILGQKVEFLVSFYNNEISEKSEIFDDQFSVERPDGSNFTLKIRSTKLEDSAMYFCASSIDRNTIYFGEGSWLTVV.

This clone was recorded a few times. This rearrangement joins TRBV5-1 to TRBJ2-6; no definite D call. Germline V gives CDR1 SGHRS, CDR2 YFSETQ. V was trimmed by 0 bases and J by 1 base, leaving 8 bases between them. The CDR3 is 16 residues long. Written as DNA, the CDR3 is TGCGCCAGCAGCTTGGGAGTTTTTTCTGGGGCCAACGTCCTGACTTTC. As protein: CASSLGVFSGANVLTF.

The CDR3 spells CASSEGQGPYEQYF. The CDR3 coding sequence is TGCGCCAGCAGTGAGGGACAGGGGCCGTACGAGCAGTACTTC. The chain employs TRBV10-1 and TRBJ2-7; 9 nucleotides align to TRBD1. The CDR3 covers 14 residues. V was clipped by 2 bases and J by 4 bases; unmatched bases: 3. The germline gives CDR1 WNHNN, CDR2 SYGVQD (reference sequence).

The genes are TRBV28 and TRBJ2-1, with TRBD2 matching 13 bases. The CDR3 contains 15 residues. Germline values: CDR1 MDHEN, CDR2 SYDVKM. Losses at the gene ends were 7 bases for V and 7 bases for J; bases not matched to a gene: 7. The CDR3 DNA reads TGTGCCAGCACCCCACTAGCGGGAGGGGGGAATGAGCAGTTCTTC. Its translation: CASTPLAGGGNEQFF.

CDR3 DNA sequence: TGTGCCGCCCAAGCGGGGGTGAACACCGGGGAGCTGTTTTTT. Its protein is CAAQAGVNTGELFF. This sequence joins TRBV10-3 and TRBJ2-2; the match to TRBD2 covers 8 bases. Looked up from germline, CDR1 is ENHRY and CDR2 is SYGVKD. V lost 11 bases, J lost 1 base, and 6 bases stayed unmatched. The CDR3 has 14 residues.

This clone appeared a few times. This sequence joins TRBV7-9 and TRBJ2-1; no clear D gene. The V end lost 8 bases, the J end lost 7 bases, and 6 bases lay between the germline ends. Germline-derived CDR1 and CDR2 are SEHNR and FQNEAQ (reference sequence). The CDR3 covers 10 residues. CDR3 in amino acids: CASSRNEQFF. CDR3 nucleotides: TGTGCCAGCTCCAGAAATGAGCAGTTCTTC.

This clone was counted a few times. This chain uses TRBV4-3 with TRBJ2-7; TRBD1 or TRBD2 may be the D gene (5 bases each). CDR3 length equals 15 residues. Trimming pared 0 bases from V and 2 bases from J, leaving 11 bases between. Germline V gene data show CDR1 as LGHNA and CDR2 as YSLEER. CDR3 DNA: TGCGCCAGCAGCCAAGAAAGGGACGCGCCCTACGAGCAGTACTTC. Protein sequence: CASSQERDAPYEQYF.

This chain links TRBV19 with TRBJ2-7, with D tentatively TRBD1 or TRBD2 (6 bases each). Trimming removed 5 bases from V and 4 bases from J, with 18 bases in between. The length of the CDR3 is 15 residues. Germline-derived CDR1 and CDR2 are LNHDA and SQIVND (reference sequence). CDR3 coding DNA: TGTGCCAGTAGTCACCTGTCAAGGGGGGATTACGAGCAGTACTTC. Translated, it gives CASSHLSRGDYEQYF.

CDR3 sequence (DNA): TGTGCCATCAGTGACGGATCGAACACTGAAGCTTTCTTT. Amino acids: CAISDGSNTEAFF. The V and J genes are TRBV10-3 and TRBJ1-1; the D is unclear. This CDR3 comprises 13 residues. From germline, CDR1 is ENHRY and CDR2 SYGVKD. The V and J ends lost 3 bases and 1 base respectively, with 6 bases between them.

The chain recombines TRBV29-1 with TRBJ2-7; possible D gene TRBD1, 6 bases. Trimming left V 7 bases short and J 3 bases short, with 13 bases between. This CDR3 region has 12 residues. Germline V CDR1 and CDR2: SQVTM, ANQGSEA. CDR3 sequence (DNA): TGCAGCGGGTCGGACAGCGGCTACGAGCAGTACTTC. It specifies CSGSDSGYEQYF.

This clone was recorded once. The chain recombines TRBV27 with TRBJ2-5; 9 bases are a match to TRBD1. Germline V gene data show CDR1 as MNHEY and CDR2 as SMNVEV (reference sequence). This CDR3 is built from 13 residues. The V gene end was trimmed by 5 bases and the J gene end by 7 bases; junction bases not matched to a gene: 5. Here the CDR3 reads CASSAGTGLTQYF. CDR3 in DNA: TGTGCCAGCAGTGCCGGGACAGGGTTGACCCAGTACTTC.

The rearrangement links TRBV2 to TRBJ2-5, with a weak D call TRBD2 (5 bases). Looked up from germline, CDR1 is SNHLY and CDR2 is FYNNEI. V was pared by 8 bases and J by 5 bases, with 15 bases between. The CDR3 totals 13 residues. The CDR3, as DNA: TGTGCCAGCCGGAAGGAGGCGTGGGAGACCCAGTACTTC. Amino acid sequence: CASRKEAWETQYF.

The V call is TRBV11-1, the J call TRBJ1-1, with TRBD1 matching over 7 bases. Germline CDR1 and CDR2: SGHAT and FQDESV (reference sequence). After removal of 5 bases from V and 0 bases from J, the junction contained 3 bases not matched to a gene. The CDR3 consists of 14 residues. The CDR3 loop reads CASSKGQMNTEAFF. DNA for the CDR3: TGTGCCAGCAGCAAGGGACAGATGAACACTGAAGCTTTCTTT.

This chain joins TRBV7-3 and TRBJ2-2; the D gene is possibly TRBD2 (6 bases). Germline V gives CDR1 SGHTA, CDR2 FQGTGA. Trimming stripped 5 bases from V and 7 bases from J, with 20 bases between. CDR3 length: 16 amino acids. DNA of the CDR3: TGTGCCAGCAGCCCCCAGGGCGGGGCTTTTAGCGGGGAGCTGTTTTTT. Its protein product is CASSPQGGAFSGELFF.

The V call is TRBV5-6, the J call TRBJ2-2; D uncertain. In germline, CDR1 is SGHDT, CDR2 YYEEEE. The CDR3 loop spans 14 amino acids. V gave up 7 bases and J gave up 4 bases, with 14 bases separating them. The CDR3 loop is CASSPVATTGELFF. In DNA, the CDR3 is TGTGCCAGCTCTCCCGTTGCGACCACCGGGGAGCTGTTTTTT.

The chain carries TRBV28 and TRBJ1-1; no firm D call. The CDR3 covers 12 residues. V was cut by 3 bases and J by 0 bases, with 2 bases left in between. CDR1 and CDR2 from the germline V gene are MDHEN and SYDVKM. The DNA of the CDR3 is TGTGCCAGCAGTTTTATGAACACTGAAGCTTTCTTT. It encodes CASSFMNTEAFF.

CDR3 amino acids: CASSLTSGDTQYF. The CDR3 coding sequence is TGTGCCAGCAGCCTTACAAGCGGGGATACGCAGTATTTT. J is TRBJ2-3 and V is TRBV2; D possibly corresponds to TRBD2 (6 bases). Trimming removed 6 bases from V and 6 bases from J, with 13 bases in between. The CDR3 covers 13 residues. Germline V gene data show CDR1 as SNHLY and CDR2 as FYNNEI.

The CDR3 spells CASSSDTRWSNQPQHF. CDR3 coding DNA: TGTGCCAGCAGTTCCGACACCCGTTGGAGCAATCAGCCCCAGCATTTT. This chain joins TRBV27 and TRBJ1-5; no reliable D call. The V gene lost 4 bases and the J gene lost 1 base, with 14 bases spanning the gap. The CDR3 sequence is 16 residues long. The germline V gene encodes CDR1 MNHEY and CDR2 SMNVEV (reference sequence).

The V gene is TRBV11-2, the J gene TRBJ2-1; D unresolved. CDR3 length: 14 amino acids. The V gene's germline CDR1 is SGHAT and CDR2 FQNNGV. V lost 4 bases and J 8 bases, leaving 15 bases between the germline ends. CDR3 bases: TGTGCCAGCAGCTCTCCCCCGGGCGCCCATGAGCAGTTCTTC. This encodes CASSSPPGAHEQFF.